This T cell receptor (beta chain) was sequenced for a study of T-cell reconstitution after alpha-beta-depleted transplantation in children. A library of TCRbeta sequences, prepared with unique molecular identifiers, was generated. TCRdb used MiXCR to reprocess the PCR reads, holding one entry per CDR3 protein. The repertoire holds about 500,000 distinct CDR3 sequences, with approximately 32% as singletons. This clonotype turned up a few times. Trimming pared 0 bases from V and 9 bases from J, leaving 10 bases between. The CDR3 covers 13 residues. Germline-derived CDR1 and CDR2 are SGHRS and YFSETQ. The receptor's source is a human donor who donated a stem cell graft to a child with aplastic anemia. The specimen comprised PBMCs from the stem cell graft donor, sampled from the stem cell graft. The J gene is TRBJ2-1, the V gene TRBV5-1, with D perhaps TRBD2 (6 bases). The CDR3 loop is CASSLGLDGEQFF. In nucleotides, the CDR3 is TGCGCCAGCAGCTTGGGACTAGACGGTGAGCAGTTCTTC.